This entry lists 2 T cell receptor beta chains sequenced from one sample in a study of Ad26.COV2.S vaccination and SARS-CoV-2 variants. TCRdb's copy holds only in-frame clones and misses some; the assay was immunoSEQ multiplex PCR. This sample has under 550,000 clones, with 75% to 95% found just once. Stated treatment: some 20 received Ad26.COV2.S at low or high dose, single or two shots; 5 received placebo; per-sample allocation not given. Each sample was drawn 63 days after the first injection (of vaccine or placebo). The sequenced sample was peripheral blood, obtained in a trial of Ad26.COV2.S vaccine versus placebo. The receptors originated from a person between 18 and 59 years old who received the Ad26.COV2.S COVID-19 vaccine or a placebo.

The rearrangement links TRBV4-2 to TRBJ2-7; D gene uncertain. CDR3 length: 16 residues. The ends were cut back, 1 base at V and 2 bases at J, with 15 bases in the middle. CDR1 is LGHNA, CDR2 YNFKEQ, per germline. CDR3 coding DNA: TGTGCCAGCAGCCAAGGTAGTCCGGGTGGCACCTACGAGCAGTACTTC. Translating gives CASSQGSPGGTYEQYF.

The V gene is TRBV24-1, the J gene TRBJ2-2, with D perhaps given as TRBD1 or TRBD2 (5 bases each). CDR1 is KGHDR and CDR2 is SFDVKD in the germline V gene. Trimming stripped 0 bases from V and 4 bases from J, with 20 bases between. The CDR3 runs to 19 residues. The CDR3 DNA follows: TGTGCCACCAGTGATTTGCGGGCAGGGACCCCGGGTGGCACCGGGGAGCTGTTTTTT. It encodes CATSDLRAGTPGGTGELFF.